The subject of this entry is one T cell receptor beta chain. The data are from a study of blood T cell repertoires in COVID-19. Measured with immunoSEQ multiplex PCR; TCRdb has only the in-frame clones, and not every one. The sample includes more than 200,000 clones, about 87% of them seen just once. Trimming removed 5 bases from V and 5 bases from J, with 12 bases in between. The CDR3 sequence is 13 residues long. Germline CDR1 is SEHNR and CDR2 is FQNEAQ (reference sequence). The genes are TRBV7-9 and TRBJ1-2; no firm D call. The sequenced material came from peripheral blood. The sequence came from a man in his 70s with acute or convalescent COVID-19. CDR3 coding DNA: TGTGCCAGCAGCCCGGACGGGGAGTATGGCTACACCTTC. Its protein product is CASSPDGEYGYTF.